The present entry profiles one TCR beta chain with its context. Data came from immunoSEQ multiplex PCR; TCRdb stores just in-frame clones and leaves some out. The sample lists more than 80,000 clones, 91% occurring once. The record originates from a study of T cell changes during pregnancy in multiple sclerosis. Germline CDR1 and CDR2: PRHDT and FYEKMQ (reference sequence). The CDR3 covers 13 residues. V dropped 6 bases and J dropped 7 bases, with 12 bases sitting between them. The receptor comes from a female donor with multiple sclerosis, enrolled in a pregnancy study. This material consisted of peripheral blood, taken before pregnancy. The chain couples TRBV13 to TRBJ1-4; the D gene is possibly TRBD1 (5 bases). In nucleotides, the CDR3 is TGTGCCAGCAGTGTTGGGGGAGGTGAAAAACTGTTTTTT. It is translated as CASSVGGGEKLFF.